Listed below are T cell receptor beta chains from one sample, sequenced in a study of PD-1 and CTLA-4 blockade in melanoma. Measured with immunoSEQ multiplex PCR; TCRdb has only the in-frame clones, and not every one. This sample has almost 30,000 clones, with approximately 88% found just once. Source: CD8+ T cells from peripheral blood, taken before anti-PD-1 treatment. The source of these receptors is a human donor with melanoma. Both conserved end residues are part of each CDR3. D genes are given only for firm matches. Clone size is stated in some rows and not others, as once, few, many or a class when expanded.

clone_size: .
d_call: TRBD2
v_call: TRBV9
j_call: TRBJ2-7
cdr3_nt: TGTGCCAGCAATCCTAGCGGGGGAAGCTACGAGCAGTACTTC
cdr3_aa: CASNPSGGSYEQYF

clone_size: once
d_call: .
v_call: TRBV13
j_call: TRBJ2-3
cdr3_nt: TGTGCCAGCAGCTTTGGACAGCCCACAGATACGCAGTATTTT
cdr3_aa: CASSFGQPTDTQYF

clone_size: .
d_call: .
v_call: TRBV4-1
j_call: TRBJ1-6
cdr3_nt: TGCGCCAGCAGCCAAGTGGAGGGGGTTATTGATTCACCCCTCCACTTT
cdr3_aa: CASSQVEGVIDSPLHF

clone_size: once
d_call: .
v_call: TRBV5-6
j_call: TRBJ2-7
cdr3_nt: TGTGCCAGCAGCTTAGGTGGGCAACCCTACGAGCAGTACTTC
cdr3_aa: CASSLGGQPYEQYF

clone_size: .
d_call: TRBD1
v_call: TRBV7-9
j_call: TRBJ1-2
cdr3_nt: TGTGCCAGCAGCCCGGGGACAGGAGATTATGGCTACACCTTC
cdr3_aa: CASSPGTGDYGYTF

clone_size: .
d_call: .
v_call: TRBV25-1
j_call: TRBJ1-1
cdr3_nt: TGTGCCAGCAGTGAATCAACAGAATGGAACACTGAAGCTTTCTTT
cdr3_aa: CASSESTEWNTEAFF

clone_size: .
d_call: .
v_call: TRBV29-1
j_call: TRBJ2-7
cdr3_nt: TGCAGCGTTGAAGGAAGCGGGTGGTCCTACGAGCAGTACTTC
cdr3_aa: CSVEGSGWSYEQYF

clone_size: .
d_call: .
v_call: TRBV3-1/TRBV3-2
j_call: TRBJ1-1
cdr3_nt: TGTGCCAGCAGCCAGGGAGAGGGGAGGACTGAAGCTTTCTTT
cdr3_aa: CASSQGEGRTEAFF

clone_size: .
d_call: .
v_call: TRBV7-9
j_call: TRBJ1-1
cdr3_nt: TGTGCCAGCAGCACCGAATTACTGAACACTGAAGCTTTCTTT
cdr3_aa: CASSTELLNTEAFF

clone_size: .
d_call: .
v_call: TRBV7-8
j_call: TRBJ2-1
cdr3_nt: TGTGCCAGCAGCCCCTTCCCAGGTGGCTTAGTGACCTACAATGAGCAGTTCTTC
cdr3_aa: CASSPFPGGLVTYNEQFF

clone_size: .
d_call: TRBD1
v_call: TRBV24-1
j_call: TRBJ1-5
cdr3_nt: TGTGCCACCAGTGATCCGGGGACAGGTGAGGCTCAGCCCCAGCATTTT
cdr3_aa: CATSDPGTGEAQPQHF

clone_size: few
d_call: .
v_call: TRBV18
j_call: TRBJ2-7
cdr3_nt: TGTGCCAGCTCACCACCGACAGGTGACTACGAGCAGTACTTC
cdr3_aa: CASSPPTGDYEQYF

clone_size: .
d_call: .
v_call: TRBV7-9
j_call: TRBJ2-2
cdr3_nt: TGTGCCAGCAGCTTAGGGGAGAACACCGGGGAGCTGTTTTTT
cdr3_aa: CASSLGENTGELFF

clone_size: .
d_call: .
v_call: TRBV7-3
j_call: TRBJ1-1
cdr3_nt: TGTGCCAGCAGCTTAAGGGGGCCGAACACTGAAGCTTTCTTT
cdr3_aa: CASSLRGPNTEAFF

clone_size: .
d_call: TRBD2
v_call: TRBV27
j_call: TRBJ2-2
cdr3_nt: TGTGCCAGCACCCTATCTAGCGGGACCGGGGAGCTGTTTTTT
cdr3_aa: CASTLSSGTGELFF

clone_size: .
d_call: .
v_call: TRBV9
j_call: TRBJ2-1
cdr3_nt: TGTGCCAGCAGCGTAGGGTCAAGCTCCTACAATGAGCAGTTCTTC
cdr3_aa: CASSVGSSSYNEQFF

clone_size: .
d_call: .
v_call: TRBV9
j_call: TRBJ2-2
cdr3_nt: TGTGCCAGCAGCGTAGGTATAGGAGGGACCGGGGAGCTGTTTTTT
cdr3_aa: CASSVGIGGTGELFF

clone_size: .
d_call: TRBD1
v_call: TRBV27
j_call: TRBJ2-2
cdr3_nt: TGTGCCAGCAGTTTAGACAGGGTGAGCACCGGGGAGCTGTTTTTT
cdr3_aa: CASSLDRVSTGELFF

clone_size: .
d_call: .
v_call: TRBV11-3
j_call: TRBJ1-1
cdr3_nt: TGTGCCAGCAGCTTAGATTCCCAATGGACAGTGAACACTGAAGCTTTCTTT
cdr3_aa: CASSLDSQWTVNTEAFF

clone_size: .
d_call: .
v_call: TRBV19
j_call: TRBJ2-2
cdr3_nt: TGTGCCGCTACAGACCGAGACACCGGGGAGCTGTTTTTT
cdr3_aa: CAATDRDTGELFF

clone_size: .
d_call: .
v_call: TRBV29-1
j_call: TRBJ1-1
cdr3_nt: TGCAGCGTTGATGATCCGGGGGGAGCGTCTGAAGCTTTCTTT
cdr3_aa: CSVDDPGGASEAFF

clone_size: .
d_call: .
v_call: TRBV25-1
j_call: TRBJ1-1
cdr3_nt: TGTGCCAGCAGTGAATGGGGCCCTGGTTCCCCTTGGGACACTGAAGCTTTCTTT
cdr3_aa: CASSEWGPGSPWDTEAFF

clone_size: .
d_call: TRBD2
v_call: TRBV6-1
j_call: TRBJ2-3
cdr3_nt: TGTGCCAGCAGTGCACCGGGACTAGCGGGGGTCGCAGATACGCAGTATTTT
cdr3_aa: CASSAPGLAGVADTQYF

clone_size: .
d_call: .
v_call: TRBV7-2
j_call: TRBJ1-1
cdr3_nt: TGTGCCAGCAGCTGGCCCGGGCCCCGGGAGGAAGCTTTCTTT
cdr3_aa: CASSWPGPREEAFF

clone_size: .
d_call: .
v_call: TRBV24-1
j_call: TRBJ2-5
cdr3_nt: TGTGCCACCAGTATGGACGAGACCCAGTACTTC
cdr3_aa: CATSMDETQYF

clone_size: once
d_call: .
v_call: TRBV11-2
j_call: TRBJ2-5
cdr3_nt: TGTGCCAGCAGCTTATGGAGAAGGGAGACCCAGTACTTC
cdr3_aa: CASSLWRRETQYF

clone_size: few
d_call: .
v_call: TRBV2
j_call: TRBJ1-2
cdr3_nt: TGTGCCTCAGAAAGCATAGCTAACTATGGCTACACCTTC
cdr3_aa: CASESIANYGYTF

clone_size: .
d_call: .
v_call: TRBV27
j_call: TRBJ2-1
cdr3_nt: TGTGCCAGCAGTTTACGGGGGCGACTAGCAAGCCCCTACAATGAGCAGTTCTTC
cdr3_aa: CASSLRGRLASPYNEQFF

clone_size: .
d_call: .
v_call: TRBV6-4
j_call: TRBJ1-2
cdr3_nt: TGTGCCAGCAGTGAACTGCCGGGGTATGGCTACACCTTC
cdr3_aa: CASSELPGYGYTF

clone_size: .
d_call: .
v_call: TRBV6-5
j_call: TRBJ1-4
cdr3_nt: TGTGCCAGCAGTTACCGTTGGGGTAATGAAAAACTGTTTTTT
cdr3_aa: CASSYRWGNEKLFF

clone_size: .
d_call: TRBD1
v_call: TRBV6-5
j_call: TRBJ1-2
cdr3_nt: TGTGCCAGCAGCCCCGGGACAGGGAATGGCTACACCTTC
cdr3_aa: CASSPGTGNGYTF

clone_size: .
d_call: .
v_call: TRBV5-6
j_call: TRBJ2-7
cdr3_nt: TGTGCCAGCAGCTTCCGCCTCAGCTCCTACGAGCAGTACTTC
cdr3_aa: CASSFRLSSYEQYF

clone_size: .
d_call: .
v_call: TRBV4-1
j_call: TRBJ1-4
cdr3_nt: TGCGCCAGCAGCCAAGCTCCGGAGGGGGATGAAAAACTGTTTTTT
cdr3_aa: CASSQAPEGDEKLFF

clone_size: .
d_call: .
v_call: TRBV30
j_call: TRBJ1-1
cdr3_nt: TGTGCCTGGAGTTTAGACAGTAACACTGAAGCTTTCTTT
cdr3_aa: CAWSLDSNTEAFF

clone_size: .
d_call: TRBD1
v_call: TRBV9
j_call: TRBJ1-1
cdr3_nt: TGTGCCAGCAATCCAGGGGGTGGATCTGAAGCTTTCTTT
cdr3_aa: CASNPGGGSEAFF

clone_size: .
d_call: TRBD1
v_call: TRBV27
j_call: TRBJ1-2
cdr3_nt: TGTGCCAGCAGTTTGAGACAGGGAGACGGCTACACCTTC
cdr3_aa: CASSLRQGDGYTF

clone_size: .
d_call: .
v_call: TRBV6-5
j_call: TRBJ1-1
cdr3_nt: TGTGCCAGCAGGGGAGGGAACACTGAAGCTTTCTTT
cdr3_aa: CASRGGNTEAFF